This TCR beta chain was found in a study of shared clonotypes between healthy human individuals. Profiled with immunoSEQ multiplex PCR; TCRdb holds only in-frame clones, not every one. The sample consists of over a million clones, about three quarters of them appearing once. The germline gives CDR1 SGHAT, CDR2 FQNNGV. V was pared by 8 bases and J by 6 bases, with 3 bases of the junction left unmatched. The CDR3 extends over 13 amino acids. The chain uses TRBV11-2 and TRBJ2-2, with 10 nucleotides matching TRBD1. Sequences were obtained from memory CD4+ T cells sorted from blood. As for subset: CD45RA-negative fraction. This TCR was sampled from a man between 18 and 35 years old in good health. The CDR3, as DNA: TGTGCCAGCGGGACAGGGGCTTCCGGGGAGCTGTTTTTT. Protein product: CASGTGASGELFF.